A single sample is the source of the 13 T cell receptor beta chains below, sequenced in a study of control samples from healthy donors and cancer patients. Generated by immunoSEQ multiplex PCR, the TCRdb table keeps only in-frame clones and is missing some. The sample holds around 150,000 clones, just under 95% seen once. Sample: blood. The receptors come from a woman aged 40-49 years in good health.

This chain joins TRBV18 and TRBJ2-5; D is unclear. The germline gives CDR1 KGHSH, CDR2 LQKENI. The CDR3 is 14 residues long. V was clipped by 4 bases and J by 2 bases, with 11 bases between them. The CDR3, as DNA: TGTGCCAGCTCACGTGGACGGAATCAAGAGACCCAGTACTTC. Its translation: CASSRGRNQETQYF.

V usage is TRBV4-1 and J usage is TRBJ2-5; the match to TRBD1 covers 7 bases. Per the germline V gene, CDR1 is MGHRA and CDR2 is YSYEKL. V gave up 0 bases and J gave up 5 bases; unmatched junction bases: 6. The CDR3 is 15 amino acids. CDR3 sequence (DNA): TGCGCCAGCAGCCAAGAGTACAGGGGAGTGGAGACCCAGTACTTC. Residues: CASSQEYRGVETQYF.

This chain links TRBV5-1 with TRBJ2-3; a possible D gene is TRBD1 (5 bases). CDR3 length: 16 residues. The ends were cut back, 0 bases at V and 0 bases at J, with 11 bases in the middle. Germline V gene lookup returns CDR1 SGHRS and CDR2 YFSETQ. The CDR3 here is CASSLAAQASTDTQYF. CDR3 DNA sequence: TGCGCCAGCAGCTTGGCCGCACAGGCAAGCACAGATACGCAGTATTTT.

The genes are TRBV7-2 and TRBJ2-3; 7 positions agree with TRBD2. The V gene end was trimmed by 1 base and the J gene end by 2 bases; junction bases not matched to a gene: 6. Germline lookup yields CDR1 SGHTA and CDR2 FQGNSA. This CDR3 has 16 residues. The CDR3, as DNA: TGTGCCAGCAGCTTAGGCTCTAGCGGATACACAGATACGCAGTATTTT. Translated, it gives CASSLGSSGYTDTQYF.

This rearrangement joins TRBV19 to TRBJ1-1; D gene uncertain. This CDR3 region has 12 residues. The germline V gene has CDR1 LNHDA and CDR2 SQIVND (reference sequence). Trimming took 3 bases from V and 3 from J, leaving 5 bases between them. The CDR3 reads CASSIRDTEAFF. In DNA form, the CDR3 reads TGTGCCAGTAGTATCCGGGACACTGAAGCTTTCTTT.

This chain connects TRBV29-1 to TRBJ1-2; perhaps TRBD1 as D (5 bases). This CDR3 spans 15 amino acids. V lost 6 bases, J lost 8 bases, and 25 bases lay in between. Per germline, CDR1 SQVTM and CDR2 ANQGSEA. The CDR3 sequence is CSVELWGRIYEGYTF. CDR3 coding DNA: TGCAGCGTAGAGTTGTGGGGCAGAATATATGAGGGCTACACCTTC.

The V call is TRBV19, the J call TRBJ1-5; a possible D gene is TRBD1 (5 bases). This CDR3 has 15 residues. V lost 5 bases and J 0 bases, leaving 11 bases between the germline ends. The V gene's germline CDR1 is LNHDA and CDR2 SQIVND (reference sequence). CDR3 bases: TGTGCCAGTAGTGTTCAGGGTATTAGCAATCAGCCCCAGCATTTT. Its translation is CASSVQGISNQPQHF.

This chain connects TRBV7-9 to TRBJ2-2; 7 bases fit TRBD1. The germline gives CDR1 SEHNR, CDR2 FQNEAQ (reference sequence). The CDR3 totals 14 residues. V lost 4 bases, J lost 9 bases, and 8 bases stayed unmatched. The CDR3 nucleotides read TGTGCCAGCAGCTCGACAGGGTTGGGATGGGAGCTGTTTTTT. This codes for CASSSTGLGWELFF.

The chain has TRBV19 and TRBJ2-1; D remains ambiguous. V was shortened by 7 bases and J by 5 bases, with 15 bases between the two germline ends. The CDR3 is made up of 14 amino acids. Germline V CDR1 and CDR2: LNHDA, SQIVND (reference sequence). The CDR3 region has the DNA TGTGCCAGTAACCCCAACGGCCTCAACAATGAGCAGTTCTTC. It codes for CASNPNGLNNEQFF.

Details on this clone: This specimen includes other DNA sequences encoding the same CDR3. This chain connects TRBV19 to TRBJ1-6; D might be TRBD1 (5 bases). Looked up from germline, CDR1 is LNHDA and CDR2 is SQIVND (reference sequence). V was pared by 7 bases and J by 10 bases, with 14 bases between. The CDR3 spans 13 residues. CDR3 sequence (DNA): TGTGCCAGTAAACGAGGGGTGGGGTCACCCCTCCACTTT. Translating it yields CASKRGVGSPLHF.

The chain recombines TRBV2 with TRBJ1-2, with D perhaps matching TRBD1 (5 bases). V was pared by 8 bases and J by 7 bases, with 11 bases between. CDR1 is SNHLY, CDR2 FYNNEI, per germline. This CDR3 comprises 11 residues. Written as DNA, the CDR3 is TGTGCCAGCGGGTCCGGGGGTGGCTACACCTTC. This translates into CASGSGGGYTF.

This chain links TRBV7-2 with TRBJ1-1; D is possibly TRBD1 (5 bases). The germline V and J ends were trimmed by 0 bases and 4 bases, with 15 bases remaining between them. The germline gives CDR1 SGHTA, CDR2 FQGNSA. The CDR3 loop spans 16 amino acids. As DNA, the CDR3 is TGTGCCAGCAGCTTAGCGGCCAGGGCGGGAGGCACTGAAGCTTTCTTT. Its protein product is CASSLAARAGGTEAFF.

V and J are TRBV5-4 and TRBJ2-5; D is perhaps TRBD1 or TRBD2 (5 bases each). Trimming took 1 base from V and 4 from J, leaving 8 bases between them. Germline V gives CDR1 SGHNT, CDR2 YYREEE (reference sequence). The CDR3 has 13 amino acids. Here the CDR3 DNA reads TGTGCCAGCAGCTTGTCCGGGGCAGAGACCCAGTACTTC. Translated, it gives CASSLSGAETQYF.